The clone carrying this TCR beta chain was observed many times. Its antigen is as yet unknown. This specimen belongs to a study of T cells in Graves' hyperthyroidism and ophthalmopathy. General study results and limits: The authors' 13 V-J model separated ophthalmopathy from stable hyperthyroidism.

V lost 5 bases to trimming and J lost 5 bases, with 12 bases between them. Germline values: CDR1 SNHLY, CDR2 FYNNEI. This CDR3 spans 14 amino acids. RNA transcripts provided the source from which TCR beta CDR3 regions were amplified. The primer set for the first-round RT-PCR of the TCR CDR3 was HTBI. From the multiplex PCR reads, TCRdb called clonotypes with MiXCR, one entry per CDR3 protein. The sample has roughly 350,000 distinct CDR3 sequences; approximately 13% are singletons. Sequences were obtained from blood. The chain is built from TRBV2 and TRBJ2-2, with D tentatively TRBD2 (5 bases). This receptor was identified in a woman in her forties with Graves' ophthalmopathy. In DNA form, the CDR3 reads TGTGCCAGCAGTCGCACTGGACTTACCGGGGAGCTGTTTTTT. Protein product: CASSRTGLTGELFF.